The sequence of this TCR beta chain was determined in a study of shared clonotypes between healthy human individuals. Study results and caveats: Researchers found naive subsets generally carried larger estimated richness than memory subsets.

As originally analysed: From ImmunoSEQ came sequences covering only the junction and carrying no quality scores, so filtering differed. Data came from immunoSEQ multiplex PCR; TCRdb stores just in-frame clones and leaves some out. That table furnishes V, J and clone size, whereas the DNA furnished D and trimming. This table holds about 700,000 clones, about 90% found once. Germline CDR1 and CDR2: SEHNR and FQNEAQ (reference sequence). After removal of 5 bases from V and 1 base from J, the junction contained 10 bases not matched to a gene. This CDR3 has 17 residues. CD45RO-negative cells were positively selected for CCR7, leaving out terminally differentiated effector memory CD45RA+ cells. As to this clone: Its antigen is not known.

The receptor comes from a man aged 30 to 39 in good health. The chain couples TRBV7-9 to TRBJ2-7; 11 nucleotides line up with TRBD2. Sequenced sample: naive CD8+ T cells sorted from blood. In DNA form, the CDR3 reads TGTGCCAGCAGCCCGACTAGCGGGAACCCACAGTCCTACGAGCAGTACTTC. Translating it yields CASSPTSGNPQSYEQYF.